This TCR beta chain derives from a study of blood T cell repertoires in COVID-19. Study-wide context: Acute-phase and convalescent COVID-19 samples originated in the United States, Italy and Spain. From T cells, B-cell-depleted T cells, or PBMCs came the material, which was cDNA or gDNA.

In the study's own analysis: Reference gene primers were amplified, and this amplification served to estimate nucleated cell counts. TCRdb's copy holds only in-frame clones and misses some; the assay was immunoSEQ multiplex PCR. V and J calls plus clone size are reproduced from that table; the DNA served to infer D and trimming. The data show about 62,000 clones, about nine tenths seen once. The germline CDR1 and CDR2 sequences are MDHEN and SYDVKM. V was trimmed by 5 bases and J by 6 bases, leaving 19 bases between them. CDR3 size: 15 residues. This clone appeared a single time. The sequenced material came from peripheral blood. The sequence derives from an elderly woman with acute or convalescent COVID-19. The chain joins TRBV28 to TRBJ1-1; TRBD1 is a possible D gene (5 bases). CDR3 nucleotide sequence: TGTGCCAGCAGTGCCAGGGATGGGTGGTTCGCTGAAGCTTTCTTT. Translating gives CASSARDGWFAEAFF.